This T cell receptor beta chain was sequenced during a study of identical twins. As for this clonotype: Antigen unknown.

Germline V gene lookup returns CDR1 SGHTA and CDR2 FQGNSA. The CDR3 is 14 amino acids. V was cut by 1 base and J by 7 bases, with 13 bases left in between. General study points: Memory repertoires showed no such pattern, whereas abundant cord blood beta clonotypes carried fewer insertions.

TCRdb redid the calling of the 5' RACE reads with MiXCR, one entry per CDR3 protein. The table has 1.5 million to 2 million distinct CDR3 sequences, 25% to 35% seen once. The rearrangement uses TRBV7-2 and TRBJ1-2; D remains unclear. The TCR sequence derives from a newborn girl in good health. The sample consisted of cord blood. The CDR3 coding sequence is TGTGCCAGCAGCTTAGAATCGTGGGAGGGTGGCTACACCTTC. This sequence encodes CASSLESWEGGYTF.